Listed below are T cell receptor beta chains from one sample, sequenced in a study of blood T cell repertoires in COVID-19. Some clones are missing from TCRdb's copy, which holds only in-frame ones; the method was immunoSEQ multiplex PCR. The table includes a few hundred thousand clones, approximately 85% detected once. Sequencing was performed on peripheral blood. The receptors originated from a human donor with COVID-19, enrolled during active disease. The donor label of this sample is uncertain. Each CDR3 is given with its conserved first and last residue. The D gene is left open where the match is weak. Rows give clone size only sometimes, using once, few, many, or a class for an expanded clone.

CASSPRQASGNTIYF,TGTGCCAGCTCACCACGACAGGCCTCTGGAAACACCATATATTTT,few,15,TRBV18,TRBJ1-3,.
CASSKDRGSSNQPQHF,TGTGCCAGTAGTAAAGACAGGGGGAGTAGCAATCAGCCCCAGCATTTT,.,16,TRBV19,TRBJ1-5,TRBD1
CASSRATSTGGRAETQYF,TGTGCCAGCAGCCGAGCGACTTCGACAGGGGGTAGGGCAGAGACCCAGTACTTC,.,18,TRBV6-6,TRBJ2-5,TRBD1
CASSRGQQETQYF,TGTGCCAGCAGCAGGGGGCAGCAAGAGACCCAGTACTTC,.,13,TRBV6-5,TRBJ2-5,TRBD1
CSACEGGENSPLHF,TGCAGCGCTTGTGAAGGGGGGGAGAATTCACCCCTCCACTTT,.,14,TRBV29-1,TRBJ1-6,.
CASSLQGNEQFF,TGTGCCAGCAGCTTACAGGGCAATGAGCAGTTCTTC,.,12,TRBV5-4,TRBJ2-1,.
CASSLSRTGGAKYF,TGTGCCAGCAGCTTAAGCAGGACAGGGGGCGCAAAGTACTTC,.,14,TRBV7-2,TRBJ2-7,TRBD1
CASSDISRGPYTF,TGTGCCAGCAGTGACATCAGCAGGGGACCCTACACCTTC,.,13,TRBV6-1,TRBJ1-2,.
CASSRGHRFEAFF,TGTGCCAGCAGTCGGGGACATCGATTTGAAGCTTTCTTT,.,13,TRBV25-1,TRBJ1-1,.
CASSPPFRLAGGDGTQYF,TGTGCCAGCAGCCCCCCTTTCCGACTAGCGGGAGGGGATGGGACCCAGTACTTC,.,18,TRBV7-9,TRBJ2-5,TRBD2
CASSLRGGQGPYEQYF,TGCGCCAGCAGCTTACGAGGCGGACAGGGCCCCTACGAGCAGTACTTC,.,16,TRBV5-1,TRBJ2-7,TRBD1
CASSYSIGGNNYGYTF,TGTGCCAGCAGTTACTCGATAGGGGGAAATAACTATGGCTACACCTTC,.,16,TRBV6-5,TRBJ1-2,.
CASSPRQGSGNTIYF,TGTGCCAGCAGTCCCCGACAGGGCTCTGGAAACACCATATATTTT,.,15,TRBV28,TRBJ1-3,TRBD1
CSASLRGRRSNDGYTF,TGCAGTGCTAGTCTCAGGGGGCGCAGGTCTAACGATGGCTACACCTTC,.,16,TRBV20-1,TRBJ1-2,TRBD1
CASSPRTGNTGELFF,TGTGCCAGCTCACCACGGACAGGGAACACCGGGGAGCTGTTTTTT,.,15,TRBV18,TRBJ2-2,TRBD1
CSVEVEGNSGNIQYF,TGCAGCGTTGAGGTGGAGGGAAACTCTGGAAACATTCAGTACTTC,.,15,TRBV29-1,TRBJ2-4,.
CASSLAGDSSNTIYF,TGTGCCAGCAGCTTAGCGGGGGACAGCTCTAACACCATATATTTT,.,15,TRBV7-2,TRBJ1-3,TRBD1
CASSFGQGALIVHQPQHF,TGTGCCAGCAGTTTCGGACAGGGGGCGCTTATTGTCCATCAGCCCCAGCATTTT,.,18,TRBV28,TRBJ1-5,TRBD1
CASTRGGTGANVLTF,TGTGCCAGCACCCGAGGGGGCACTGGGGCCAACGTCCTGACTTTC,.,15,TRBV6-6,TRBJ2-6,TRBD1
CSASSGGDTEAFF,TGCAGCGCTTCGAGCGGGGGGGACACTGAAGCTTTCTTT,.,13,TRBV29-1,TRBJ1-1,.
CASSIAAGGDEKLFF,TGTGCCAGTAGTATAGCGGCAGGGGGTGATGAAAAACTGTTTTTT,.,15,TRBV19,TRBJ1-4,TRBD1
CASSLTDSTYNEQFF,TGTGCCAGCAGCTTGACGGACAGCACCTACAATGAGCAGTTCTTC,.,15,TRBV11-2,TRBJ2-1,.
CASSWGTGEQPQHF,TGTGCCAGCAGCTGGGGGACAGGCGAACAGCCCCAGCATTTT,.,14,TRBV5-5,TRBJ1-5,TRBD1
CATRNRGLNTEAFF,TGTGCCACGAGAAACCGTGGACTCAACACTGAAGCTTTCTTT,.,14,TRBV7-2,TRBJ1-1,.
CASSEIGIGELFF,TGTGCCAGCAGTGAAATCGGTATCGGGGAGCTGTTTTTT,.,13,TRBV6-1,TRBJ2-2,.
CSASSTTTGTLVGYTF,TGCAGTGCTAGTTCGACGACGACAGGGACTTTGGTTGGCTACACCTTC,.,16,TRBV20-1,TRBJ1-2,TRBD1
CASSEGANEQYF,TGTGCCAGCAGTGAGGGGGCAAACGAGCAGTACTTC,.,12,TRBV6-2/TRBV6-3,TRBJ2-7,TRBD1
CASSRSGTGASYEQYF,TGTGCCAGCAGCCGGTCCGGGACAGGGGCTTCCTACGAGCAGTACTTC,.,16,TRBV5-6,TRBJ2-7,TRBD1
CASSQTGNNSPLHF,TGTGCCAGCAGCCAGACAGGAAATAATTCACCCCTCCACTTT,.,14,TRBV9,TRBJ1-6,.
CASNMDRGDTEAFF,TGTGCCAGTAACATGGACAGGGGGGACACTGAAGCTTTCTTT,.,14,TRBV19,TRBJ1-1,TRBD1
CASSSQGSIGSPLHF,TGTGCCAGCAGTTCCCAGGGTTCTATCGGGTCACCCCTCCACTTT,once,15,TRBV6-5,TRBJ1-6,.
CASSKADSRSTDTQYF,TGTGCCAGCAGCAAAGCGGATAGCCGTAGCACAGATACGCAGTATTTT,.,16,TRBV21-1,TRBJ2-3,.
CASQPQGPGNTIYF,TGTGCCAGCCAACCCCAGGGTCCTGGAAACACCATATATTTT,.,14,TRBV28,TRBJ1-3,.
CASSQPGLGNEKLFF,TGTGCCAGCTCACAACCGGGACTAGGGAATGAAAAACTGTTTTTT,.,15,TRBV18,TRBJ1-4,.
CASSTGTGYNQPQHF,TGTGCCAGTAGTACGGGGACAGGCTACAATCAGCCCCAGCATTTT,once,15,TRBV19,TRBJ1-5,TRBD1
CASSLDFGVDEAFF,TGTGCCAGCAGCTTGGATTTCGGGGTGGATGAAGCTTTCTTT,few,14,TRBV7-9,TRBJ1-1,.
CASSQRTGPSTDTQYF,TGTGCCAGCAGCCAACGGACAGGGCCTAGCACAGATACGCAGTATTTT,.,16,TRBV11-3,TRBJ2-3,TRBD1
CASSAPAGGFGELFF,TGTGCCAGCAGCGCGCCAGCGGGAGGGTTCGGGGAGCTGTTTTTT,.,15,TRBV9,TRBJ2-2,TRBD2
CASSPGQGEGYTF,TGTGCCAGCTCACCAGGACAGGGAGAAGGCTACACCTTC,.,13,TRBV18,TRBJ1-2,TRBD1
CASSPFRGKTYNEQFF,TGTGCCAGCAGCCCCTTTCGAGGGAAGACCTACAATGAGCAGTTCTTC,.,16,TRBV11-2,TRBJ2-1,.
CASSPDPRIAGAPFTDTQYF,TGCGCCAGCAGCCCCGACCCTAGAATAGCGGGAGCTCCCTTCACAGATACGCAGTATTTT,.,20,TRBV5-1,TRBJ2-3,TRBD2
CASSSLTETNIQYF,TGTGCCAGCAGTTCCCTAACAGAAACAAACATTCAGTACTTC,.,14,TRBV27,TRBJ2-4,.
CASSYSTSAQREAFF,TGTGCCAGCAGTTACTCGACCTCGGCTCAGCGTGAAGCTTTCTTT,.,15,TRBV6-5,TRBJ1-1,.
CASSLGLWGQGGNLALHF,TGCGCCAGCAGCTTGGGTTTATGGGGCCAGGGAGGTAACTTGGCCCTCCACTTT,.,18,TRBV5-1,TRBJ1-6,.